The 19 T cell receptor beta chains given below trace back to one sample, sequenced in a study of beta chain features in type 1 diabetes. No cognate antigen is known for these TCRs. Study conclusions and caveats: Significant though moderate, a shortening of TCRB CDR3s appeared in all four CD4+ subsets of Type 1 diabetes patients.

cDNA synthesis used the whole RNA isolate, giving expressed TCRB sequences. The method was immunoSEQ multiplex PCR; TCRdb's version includes in-frame clones alone and lacks a portion of them. The top ten clones hold 0.017% of a sample with a few hundred thousand clones, roughly a tenth of them seen once. The sample consisted of naive CD4+ T cells from blood. The source of these receptors is a man between 25 and 39 years old with type 1 diabetes.

This clone was detected only a few times. The rearrangement joins TRBV7-2 to TRBJ2-5, with D possibly TRBD2 on 6 matching bases. This CDR3 has 14 residues. Germline CDR1 and CDR2: SGHTA and FQGNSA. V was shortened by 5 bases and J by 4 bases, with 14 bases between the two germline ends. CDR3 sequence (DNA): TGTGCCAGCAGCCCCCTCGGGGGACGAGAGACCCAGTACTTC. It translates to CASSPLGGRETQYF.

The J gene is TRBJ1-3, the V gene TRBV5-8; D remains ambiguous. From germline, CDR1 is SGHTS and CDR2 YDEGEE. The CDR3 is 14 amino acids. V was cut by 0 bases and J by 2 bases, with 6 bases left in between. CDR3: CASSLVRAGNTIYF. In DNA, the CDR3 is TGTGCCAGCAGCTTGGTCCGGGCTGGAAACACCATATATTTT. Complete variable domain (other parts from reference TRBV5-8 and TRBJ1-3): EAGVTQSPTHLIKTRGQQATLRCSPISGHTSVYWYQQALGLGLQFLLWYDEGEERNRGNFPPRFSGRQFPNYSSELNVNALELEDSALYLCASSLVRAGNTIYFGEGSWLTVV.

This clone has a handful of counts. DNA of the CDR3: TGTGCCAGCAGCTTGGAGACTAGCGGGGGTGAGCAGTTCTTC. It is translated as CASSLETSGGEQFF. V usage is TRBV7-6 and J usage is TRBJ2-1; 12 positions agree with TRBD2. This CDR3 has 14 residues. Per germline, CDR1 SGHVS and CDR2 FNYEAQ. With 3 bases clipped from V and 9 bases from J, the junction kept 3 bases outside the gene matches.

This clone has more than one count but fewer than ten. V usage is TRBV5-1 and J usage is TRBJ2-3; 11 bases line up with TRBD1. Germline V gene lookup returns CDR1 SGHRS and CDR2 YFSETQ. The J segment lost 3 bases and the V segment lost 4 bases, leaving 4 bases of the junction unmatched. The CDR3 runs 15 residues. Written as DNA, the CDR3 is TGCGCCAGCAGCACCGGACAGGGGGCAACAGATACGCAGTATTTT. This encodes CASSTGQGATDTQYF.

The table lists this clone with a few counts. The chain employs TRBV7-2 and TRBJ2-1; 10 bases map to TRBD1. CDR1 and CDR2 from the germline V gene are SGHTA and FQGNSA. The V and J ends lost 4 bases and 0 bases, in that order; junction bases with no gene match: 3. The CDR3 spans 16 residues. The CDR3: CASSSTGGYSYNEQFF. Written as DNA, the CDR3 is TGTGCCAGCAGCTCGACAGGGGGCTACTCCTACAATGAGCAGTTCTTC.

The sample holds a few counts of this clone. The chain links TRBV4-2 to TRBJ2-1, with 8 positions matching TRBD1. The CDR3 extends over 16 amino acids. CDR1 LGHNA and CDR2 YNFKEQ come from the germline V gene. V dropped 2 bases and J dropped 0; count of bases not matched to a gene: 3. The CDR3 region has the DNA TGTGCCAGCAGCCAACCCGGGACAGGCTCCTACAATGAGCAGTTCTTC. This encodes CASSQPGTGSYNEQFF.

V is TRBV10-3 and J is TRBJ1-2; TRBD1 matches at 7 bases. J was trimmed by 1 base and V by 0 bases; bases with no gene match: 8. CDR1 is ENHRY, CDR2 SYGVKD, per germline. CDR3 length: 17 residues. CDR3 DNA: TGTGCCATCAGTGAGTCGACCGGCAGGGGGGTTAACTATGGCTACACCTTC. It translates to CAISESTGRGVNYGYTF.

V usage is TRBV5-1 and J usage is TRBJ1-1; unclear D gene. Germline V lookup: CDR1 SGHRS, CDR2 YFSETQ. The CDR3 has 14 amino acids. V was clipped by 4 bases and J by 4 bases, with 14 bases between them. CDR3 residues: CASSRGVGGTEAFF. CDR3 nucleotide sequence: TGCGCCAGCAGCCGAGGAGTTGGAGGCACTGAAGCTTTCTTT.

The V gene is TRBV5-4, the J gene TRBJ1-2; unclear D gene. The V gene's germline CDR1 is SGHNT and CDR2 YYREEE (reference sequence). The V end lost 2 bases, the J end lost 4 bases, and 15 bases lay between the germline ends. The CDR3 sequence is 15 residues long. The CDR3 reads CASSFRHQTRYGYTF. Written as DNA, the CDR3 is TGTGCCAGCAGCTTCCGACACCAAACCCGCTATGGCTACACCTTC.

A few counts support this clone. V gene TRBV27 combines with J gene TRBJ1-1, with D maybe TRBD1 (5 bases). Trimming took off 3 bases at V and 3 bases at J, with 8 bases between the two ends. The V gene's germline CDR1 is MNHEY and CDR2 SMNVEV (reference sequence). The length of the CDR3 is 13 residues. The CDR3 loop is CASSLAGYTEAFF. In DNA, the CDR3 is TGTGCCAGCAGTTTGGCAGGGTACACTGAAGCTTTCTTT.

V is TRBV7-9 and J is TRBJ2-1; D remains unclear. Trimming removed 2 bases at V and 0 bases at J, with 11 bases between. The CDR3 length is 16 residues. The germline V gene has CDR1 SEHNR and CDR2 FQNEAQ (reference sequence). The CDR3 nucleotides read TGTGCCAGCAGCTTAACCCTGAGGAGCTCCTACAATGAGCAGTTCTTC. As protein: CASSLTLRSSYNEQFF.

This clone was detected only a few times. CDR3 loop: CASSRQGNEQYF. The CDR3 nucleotides are TGTGCCAGTAGTAGACAGGGTAACGAGCAGTACTTC. V is TRBV19 and J is TRBJ2-7; TRBD1 matches 7 bases. CDR1 and CDR2 (germline): LNHDA, SQIVND (reference sequence). The CDR3 is 12 residues long. V was clipped by 4 bases and J by 5 bases; unmatched bases: 2.

The CDR3 reads CASSLVTGMNTEAFF. The CDR3 DNA is TGTGCCAGCAGCTTAGTTACAGGAATGAACACTGAAGCTTTCTTT. The chain couples TRBV7-2 to TRBJ1-1; D is possibly TRBD1 (5 bases). The length of the CDR3 is 15 residues. CDR1 is SGHTA, CDR2 FQGNSA, per germline. Trimming cost V 1 base and J 0 bases, with 9 bases left between them.

The chain is built from TRBV4-2 and TRBJ1-5; possibly TRBD1 for D (6 bases). The germline CDR1 and CDR2 sequences are LGHNA and YNFKEQ. The V end was cut by 0 bases, the J end by 5 bases, with 8 bases between. This CDR3 spans 14 amino acids. DNA for the CDR3: TGTGCCAGCAGCCAAGACAGGGGTTATCAGCCCCAGCATTTT. It codes for CASSQDRGYQPQHF.

The V and J genes are TRBV5-6 and TRBJ2-1; 8 positions match TRBD1. The CDR3 has 16 amino acids. The germline V gene has CDR1 SGHDT and CDR2 YYEEEE. The J segment lost 0 bases and the V segment lost 2 bases, leaving 4 bases of the junction unmatched. The CDR3: CASSFFGQGSYNEQFF. Written as DNA, the CDR3 is TGTGCCAGCAGCTTTTTTGGACAGGGCTCCTACAATGAGCAGTTCTTC.

CDR3 in DNA: TGCAGCGTTGGTGGGACAGCAGGGCAGCCCCAGCATTTT. Residues: CSVGGTAGQPQHF. The rearrangement links TRBV29-1 to TRBJ1-5; TRBD1 matches 7 bases. The V gene's germline CDR1 is SQVTM and CDR2 ANQGSEA. Losses at the gene ends were 4 bases for V and 7 bases for J; bases not matched to a gene: 7. This CDR3 contains 13 residues.

This clone turned up a few times. The chain has TRBV7-2 and TRBJ2-7, with 8 positions matching TRBD1. After removal of 5 bases from V and 2 bases from J, the junction contained 5 bases not matched to a gene. The length of the CDR3 is 14 residues. Germline-derived CDR1 and CDR2 are SGHTA and FQGNSA. The CDR3 bases are TGTGCCAGCAGCCCGGGACAGGCCCCCTACGAGCAGTACTTC. Encoded protein: CASSPGQAPYEQYF.

V usage is TRBV11-2 and J usage is TRBJ1-1, with TRBD1 matching over 8 bases. In germline, CDR1 is SGHAT, CDR2 FQNNGV. The V and J ends lost 3 bases and 8 bases, in that order; junction bases with no gene match: 2. This CDR3 has 12 amino acids. The CDR3 reads CASSFRTGEAFF. The CDR3 coding sequence is TGTGCCAGCAGCTTCCGGACAGGGGAAGCTTTCTTT. Full variable domain (rest looked up from reference TRBV11-2 and TRBJ1-1): EAGVAQSPRYKIIEKRQSVAFWCNPISGHATLYWYQQILGQGPKLLIQFQNNGVVDDSQLPKDRFSAERLKGVDSTLKIQPAKLEDSAVYLCASSFRTGEAFFGQGTRLTVV.

The chain employs TRBV5-4 and TRBJ1-5; possibly TRBD1 for D (5 bases). The germline V gene encodes CDR1 SGHNT and CDR2 YYREEE (reference sequence). The CDR3 runs 14 residues. V was clipped by 4 bases and J by 1 base, with 9 bases between them. The CDR3, as DNA: TGTGCCAGCAGCATGGGGCCAAGCAATCAGCCCCAGCATTTT. This sequence encodes CASSMGPSNQPQHF.